The present entry profiles one T cell receptor (beta chain) with its context. Germline values: CDR1 GTSNPN, CDR2 SVGIG (reference sequence). CDR3 length: 13 amino acids. Trimming took off 0 bases at V and 4 bases at J, with 9 bases between the two ends. Sequencing used immunoSEQ multiplex PCR; TCRdb keeps in-frame clones, though not all of them. In the table there are around 52,000 clones, 85% to 95% of which are singletons. The entry originates in a study of control samples from healthy donors and cancer patients. This sequence joins TRBV30 and TRBJ1-2, with unresolved D. The sequenced material came from PBMCs. This TCR was sampled from a man aged 30 to 45 with colorectal cancer. Written as DNA, the CDR3 is TGTGCCTGGAGTGTAGGGTTGGCCTATGGCTACACCTTC. Translating gives CAWSVGLAYGYTF.